This is a list of T cell receptor beta chains from one sample in a study of blood T cell repertoires in COVID-19. Clones were sequenced by immunoSEQ multiplex PCR, and TCRdb holds only the in-frame ones, with some missing. Found here are about 300,000 clones, 89% of them singletons; the top ten hold roughly 6.7%. Sequencing input: peripheral blood. These TCRs come from a man aged 18 to 30 who had recovered from COVID-19. CDR3s include the opening cysteine and the closing phenylalanine or tryptophan. The D gene is left open where the match is weak. Clone size appears in some rows only: once, few, many, or a class for an expanded clone.

cdr3_nt cdr3_aa j_call d_call v_call clone_size
TGCGCCAGCAGCCAAGATCTGGCTAGCGGAGACTACAATGAGCAGTTCTTC CASSQDLASGDYNEQFF TRBJ2-1 TRBD2 TRBV4-1 .
TGTGCCAGCAGCTTGGGACTGTACAATCAGCCCCAGCATTTT CASSLGLYNQPQHF TRBJ1-5 . TRBV5-6 .
TGTGCCATCACCCGGGGACAGGGGGTCTACGAGCAGTACTTC CAITRGQGVYEQYF TRBJ2-7 TRBD1 TRBV10-3 .
TGTGCCAGCAGCACGGGACAGGGGAACTATGGCTACACCTTC CASSTGQGNYGYTF TRBJ1-2 TRBD1 TRBV5-4 .
TGTGCCAGTAGTATTGGACAGGGGTGGGACGTCCTGACTTTC CASSIGQGWDVLTF TRBJ2-6 TRBD1 TRBV19 .
TGTGCCAGCAGTGGGACTCACGGGGGCTACACCTTC CASSGTHGGYTF TRBJ1-2 . TRBV6-4 .
TGTGCCAGCAGCTACCCACAGGGGAATGGACACAATGAGCAGTTCTTC CASSYPQGNGHNEQFF TRBJ2-1 TRBD1 TRBV7-9 .
TGTGCCAGCAGGAGGCCCCCCGACACTGAAGCTTTCTTT CASRRPPDTEAFF TRBJ1-1 . TRBV6-5 few
TGTGCCAGCAGTTACATTTGGGGGCGTACAGATACGCAGTATTTT CASSYIWGRTDTQYF TRBJ2-3 . TRBV6-5 .
TGTGCCAGCAGCTTAGGGGTGACTAGCGGGAGGGCCGGGGATACGCAGTATTTT CASSLGVTSGRAGDTQYF TRBJ2-3 TRBD2 TRBV11-2 .
TGTGCCAGCAGCTCATCCGGGACAGAGTTCTACGAGCAGTACTTC CASSSSGTEFYEQYF TRBJ2-7 TRBD1 TRBV7-6 .
TGCGCCAGCAGTGAGGTCGGTCACGGTGCCACGGGGGACACTGAAGCTTTCTTT CASSEVGHGATGDTEAFF TRBJ1-1 . TRBV10-1 .
TGTGCCAGCAGTTCCTTGGGGGCTGGCGAGACCCAGTACTTC CASSSLGAGETQYF TRBJ2-5 . TRBV27 .
TGCGCCAGCAGTGAGTCGAATCGTAGCGGCGGCAGCTACTACGAGCAGTACTTC CASSESNRSGGSYYEQYF TRBJ2-7 . TRBV10-1 few
TGTGCCAGCAGTCAATGGACAGGGACTAATGAAAAACTGTTTTTT CASSQWTGTNEKLFF TRBJ1-4 TRBD1 TRBV6-5 .
TGTGCCAGCAGCGCGGGACTAGCGGGAGACACCGGGGAGCTGTTTTTT CASSAGLAGDTGELFF TRBJ2-2 TRBD2 TRBV9 .
TGTGCCAGCAGCCCACCGGGACTAGCGGGAGACACCGGGGAGCTGTTTTTT CASSPPGLAGDTGELFF TRBJ2-2 TRBD2 TRBV5-4 .
TGCAGCGTTGTGACCCTCGGGGACTTGAGGGCTGAAGCTTTCTTT CSVVTLGDLRAEAFF TRBJ1-1 . TRBV29-1 once
TGTGCCAGCATGCGGGACAGGGGGAGCACTGAAGCTTTCTTT CASMRDRGSTEAFF TRBJ1-1 TRBD1 TRBV9 .
TGTGCCAGCAGTTACTCCAGGGGGGGGGAGCTGTTTTTT CASSYSRGGELFF TRBJ2-2 TRBD1 TRBV6-5 .
TGTGCCAGCAGCCACATCCAGTACACCGGGGAGCTGTTTTTT CASSHIQYTGELFF TRBJ2-2 . TRBV14 .
TGTGCCAGTAGTATAGTAACTAGCGGGGGGCAGGGTGAGCAGTTCTTC CASSIVTSGGQGEQFF TRBJ2-1 TRBD2 TRBV19 .
TGTGCCAGTCTTCGACTAGCGGGAGAAGTCTATGAGCAGTTCTTC CASLRLAGEVYEQFF TRBJ2-1 TRBD2 TRBV2 .
TGTGCCAGCTCACCCGGACAGGGGGCGCGGAATGAGCAGTTCTTC CASSPGQGARNEQFF TRBJ2-1 TRBD1 TRBV18 .
TGTGCCAGCAGCCAAGATCTCGGTCTAGCGGGAGCTGATACGCAGTATTTT CASSQDLGLAGADTQYF TRBJ2-3 TRBD2 TRBV3-1/TRBV3-2 .
TGTGCCAGCTCACCAGGGAGAACTAATGAAAAACTGTTTTTT CASSPGRTNEKLFF TRBJ1-4 . TRBV18 .
TGTGCCAGCAGTGTGACAGGGGGGGATACGCAGTATTTT CASSVTGGDTQYF TRBJ2-3 TRBD1 TRBV25-1 .
TGTGCCAGCAGTTCGGTACGAAAAGGACAGGCGAGCACCGGGGAGCTGTTTTTT CASSSVRKGQASTGELFF TRBJ2-2 TRBD1 TRBV28 once
TGTGCCAGCAGCGTAGGGAGCGGGGGAACCCCCACGCAGTATTTT CASSVGSGGTPTQYF TRBJ2-3 TRBD2 TRBV9 .
TGTGCCAGCAGCAACCCTGTACAGGGAGCGGAATACAATGAGCAGTTCTTC CASSNPVQGAEYNEQFF TRBJ2-1 . TRBV7-3 .
TGTGCCAGCAGCGCCGGGGACAGGACCGGGGAGCTGTTTTTT CASSAGDRTGELFF TRBJ2-2 TRBD1 TRBV9 .
TGCGCCAGCAGCTTGACAGCGGCGGGGGGCTACACCTTC CASSLTAAGGYTF TRBJ1-2 . TRBV5-1 .